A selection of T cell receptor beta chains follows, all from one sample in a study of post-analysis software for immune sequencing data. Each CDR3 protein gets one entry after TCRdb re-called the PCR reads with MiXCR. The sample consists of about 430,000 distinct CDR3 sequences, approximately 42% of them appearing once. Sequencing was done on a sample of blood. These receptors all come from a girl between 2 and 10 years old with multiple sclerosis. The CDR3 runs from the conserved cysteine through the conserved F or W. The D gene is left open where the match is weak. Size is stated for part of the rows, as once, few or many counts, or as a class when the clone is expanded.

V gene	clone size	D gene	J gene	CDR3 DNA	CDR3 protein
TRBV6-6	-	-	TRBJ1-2	TGTGCCAGCAGTTACTCAAGGGAGGGAGGGTATGGCTACACCTTC	CASSYSREGGYGYTF
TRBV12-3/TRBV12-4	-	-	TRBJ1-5	TGTGCCAGCAGTTTAGACGGGAGGCTTCAGCAGCCCCAGCATTTT	CASSLDGRLQQPQHF
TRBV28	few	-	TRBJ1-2	TGTGCGTCGGTCACTAACTATGGCTACACCTTC	CASVTNYGYTF
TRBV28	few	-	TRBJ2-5	TGTGCCAGCAGTTTAATTTCAGTGGGAAAAGAGACCCAGTACTTC	CASSLISVGKETQYF
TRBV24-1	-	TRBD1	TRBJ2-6	TGTGCCACCAGTCCAACGGCAGGGGGCGGTGGGGCCAACGTCCTGACTTTC	CATSPTAGGGGANVLTF
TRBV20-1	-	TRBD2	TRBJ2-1	TGCAGTGCCCAGACGGGACTAGCGGGAGGTGAGCAGTTCTTC	CSAQTGLAGGEQFF
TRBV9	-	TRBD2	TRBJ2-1	TGTGCCAGCAGCGTAGAACCCACTGGCGGGAGGGGTAATGAGCAGTTCTTC	CASSVEPTGGRGNEQFF
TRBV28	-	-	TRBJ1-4	TGTGCCAGCAGTACTCGGACGGATAATGAAAAACTGTTTTTT	CASSTRTDNEKLFF
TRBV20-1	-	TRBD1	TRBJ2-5	TGCAGTGCTAGAGGGACAGGGGCCCGGGAGACCCAGTACTTC	CSARGTGARETQYF
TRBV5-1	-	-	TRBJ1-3	TGCGCCAGCAGCCCAGGCTCAGCGGCAGGACGACAAGTCCCCGGAAACACCATATATTTT	CASSPGSAAGRQVPGNTIYF
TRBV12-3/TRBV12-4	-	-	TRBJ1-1	TGTGCCAGCAGCCGGGACACCTCCGAAGCTTTCTTT	CASSRDTSEAFF
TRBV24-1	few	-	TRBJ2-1	TGTGCCACCAGTGATGGTAGGGGCAGGGGTAAGTCCTACAATGAGCAGTTCTTC	CATSDGRGRGKSYNEQFF
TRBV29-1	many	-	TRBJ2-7	TGCAGCGTACAAGGGGGTTCCATCTACGAGCAGTACTTC	CSVQGGSIYEQYF
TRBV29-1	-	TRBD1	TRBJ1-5	TGCAGCGGCCCAAGTAGGCAGGGGGCAGGCAGCGATCAGCCCCAGCATTTT	CSGPSRQGAGSDQPQHF
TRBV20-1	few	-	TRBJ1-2	TGCAGTGCTAGAGCCTCCACAGGGCCCTATGGCTACACCTTC	CSARASTGPYGYTF
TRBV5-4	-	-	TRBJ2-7	TGTGCCAGCAGCCAGGACAGCCTCTACGAGCAGTACTTC	CASSQDSLYEQYF
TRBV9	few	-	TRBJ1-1	TGTGCCAGCAGCGCAGCCGGGGCCGGCGGTCGAGCTTTCTTT	CASSAAGAGGRAFF
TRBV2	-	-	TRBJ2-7	TGTGCCAGCAAGCCCTGGGACGAGCAGTACTTC	CASKPWDEQYF
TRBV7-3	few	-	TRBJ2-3	TGTGCCAGCAGCTTACAAGTTCGTGGGAGATATAGCACAGATACGCAGTATTTT	CASSLQVRGRYSTDTQYF
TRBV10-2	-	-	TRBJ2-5	TGCGCCAGCAGTGGTAACAGGGGGGGGGAGACCCAGTACTTC	CASSGNRGGETQYF
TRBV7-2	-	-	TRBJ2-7	TGTGCCAGCAGCTTAGGGGCGGGGATGGGGTACGAGCAGTACTTC	CASSLGAGMGYEQYF
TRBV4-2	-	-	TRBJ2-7	TGTGCCAGCAGCCAAGATTGGGAATCCTACGAGCAGTACTTC	CASSQDWESYEQYF